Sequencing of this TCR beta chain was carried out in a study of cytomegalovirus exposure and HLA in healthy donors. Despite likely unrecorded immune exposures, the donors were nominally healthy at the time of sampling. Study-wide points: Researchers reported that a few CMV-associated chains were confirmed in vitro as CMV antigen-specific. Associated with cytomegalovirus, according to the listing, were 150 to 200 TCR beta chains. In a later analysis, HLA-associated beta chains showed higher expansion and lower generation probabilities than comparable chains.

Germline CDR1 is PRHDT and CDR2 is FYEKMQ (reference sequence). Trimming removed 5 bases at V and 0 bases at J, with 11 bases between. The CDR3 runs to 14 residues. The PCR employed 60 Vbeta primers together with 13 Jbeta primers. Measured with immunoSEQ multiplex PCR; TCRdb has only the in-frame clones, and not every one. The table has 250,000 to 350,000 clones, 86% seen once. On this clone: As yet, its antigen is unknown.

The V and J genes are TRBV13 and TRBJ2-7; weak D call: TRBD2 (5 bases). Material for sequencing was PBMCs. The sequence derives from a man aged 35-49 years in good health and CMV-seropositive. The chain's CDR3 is CASSAGISSYEQYF. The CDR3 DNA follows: TGTGCCAGCAGCGCCGGGATAAGCTCCTACGAGCAGTACTTC.